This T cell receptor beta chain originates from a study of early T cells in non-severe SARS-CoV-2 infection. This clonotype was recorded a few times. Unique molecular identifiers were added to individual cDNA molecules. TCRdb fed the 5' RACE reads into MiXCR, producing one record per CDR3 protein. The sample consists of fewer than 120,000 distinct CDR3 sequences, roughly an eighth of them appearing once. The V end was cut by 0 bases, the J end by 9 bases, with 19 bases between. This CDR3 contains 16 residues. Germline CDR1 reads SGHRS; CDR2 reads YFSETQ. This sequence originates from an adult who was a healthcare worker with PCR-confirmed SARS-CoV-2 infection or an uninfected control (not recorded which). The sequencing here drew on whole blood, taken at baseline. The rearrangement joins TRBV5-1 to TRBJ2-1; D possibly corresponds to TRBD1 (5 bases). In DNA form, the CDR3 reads TGCGCCAGCAGCTTGGATGGGGCTACTCTTTCGGGTGAGCAGTTCTTC. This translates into CASSLDGATLSGEQFF.